This entry lists 21 T cell receptor beta chains sequenced from one sample in a study of control samples from healthy donors and cancer patients. Sequencing was performed with immunoSEQ multiplex PCR; in TCRdb, only in-frame clones are kept and a portion is missing. The table includes around 68,000 clones, around 80% detected once. The specimen was blood. The receptors were sampled from a man in his fifties or sixties in good health.

The chain carries TRBV2 and TRBJ2-7, with D unclear. The CDR3 consists of 14 residues. Trimming removed 7 bases from V and 2 bases from J, with 15 bases in between. Germline assignment: CDR1 SNHLY and CDR2 FYNNEI. The CDR3: CASTAISRTYEQYF. The CDR3 region has the DNA TGTGCCAGCACCGCCATCTCACGGACCTACGAGCAGTACTTC.

The genes are TRBV19 and TRBJ1-5, with D possibly being TRBD1 (5 bases). This CDR3 has 16 amino acids. The V gene's germline CDR1 is LNHDA and CDR2 SQIVND (reference sequence). V lost 0 bases to trimming and J lost 0 bases, with 9 bases between them. CDR3 sequence: CASSIDGGYSNQPQHF. The CDR3 DNA follows: TGTGCCAGTAGTATAGATGGGGGATATAGCAATCAGCCCCAGCATTTT.

The J gene is TRBJ1-4, the V gene TRBV2; no definite D call. Trimming left V 6 bases short and J 0 bases short, with 14 bases between. The V gene's germline CDR1 is SNHLY and CDR2 FYNNEI. This CDR3 contains 16 residues. The DNA for the CDR3 is TGTGCCAGCAGGCGCGGGAGGGAATCAACTAATGAAAAACTGTTTTTT. This codes for CASRRGRESTNEKLFF.

This chain uses TRBV11-3 with TRBJ2-3; possibly TRBD2 for D (6 bases). CDR1 is SGHNT and CDR2 is YENEEA in the germline V gene. V dropped 6 bases and J dropped 2 bases, with 18 bases sitting between them. There are 16 residues in the CDR3. CDR3 bases: TGTGCCAGCAGAATAAAAACGGGAGTTACCACAGATACGCAGTATTTT. Translated, it gives CASRIKTGVTTDTQYF.

The genes are TRBV19 and TRBJ2-5; a possible D gene is TRBD1 (6 bases). Trimming took off 9 bases at V and 7 bases at J, with 30 bases between the two ends. CDR3 length: 17 amino acids. The germline CDR1 and CDR2 sequences are LNHDA and SQIVND (reference sequence). DNA for the CDR3: TGTGCCAGCGAGACCGTGGGGTCAGGGGACCCCCCAACGACCCAGTACTTC. Its translation is CASETVGSGDPPTTQYF.

The V call is TRBV2, the J call TRBJ2-5; D may be TRBD1 (6 bases). CDR3 size: 13 residues. The V gene's germline CDR1 is SNHLY and CDR2 FYNNEI. The V and J ends lost 10 bases and 5 bases respectively, with 17 bases between them. The CDR3 sequence is CATVGGGRETQYF. CDR3 bases: TGTGCCACGGTCGGTGGGGGCAGGGAGACCCAGTACTTC.

The chain couples TRBV6-4 to TRBJ2-1, with 9 positions matching TRBD2. V lost 5 bases and J lost 9; bases outside the gene matches: 5. CDR3 length equals 13 residues. Germline values: CDR1 MRHNA, CDR2 SNTAGT. CDR3 DNA sequence: TGTGCCAGCAGTAAGCGGGAGGATAGTGAGCAGTTCTTC. Residues: CASSKREDSEQFF.

The V gene is TRBV29-1, the J gene TRBJ2-1, with 13 bases that match TRBD2. J was trimmed by 0 bases and V by 6 bases; bases with no gene match: 2. This CDR3 has 15 amino acids. The V gene's germline CDR1 is SQVTM and CDR2 ANQGSEA. The CDR3 region is CSVRTSGSSYNEQFF. CDR3 DNA sequence: TGCAGCGTCCGGACTAGCGGGAGCTCCTACAATGAGCAGTTCTTC.

J is TRBJ2-1 and V is TRBV19; 9 bases are shared with TRBD2. Germline loops: CDR1 LNHDA, CDR2 SQIVND (reference sequence). The length of the CDR3 is 15 residues. V lost 6 bases to trimming and J lost 4 bases; unmatched junction nucleotides: 7. CDR3 nucleotide sequence: TGTGCCAGTAGGAAGGAACTAGCGGGTTACAATGAGCAGTTCTTC. This translates into CASRKELAGYNEQFF.

The rearrangement links TRBV6-6 to TRBJ1-4; 8 positions agree with TRBD1. The CDR3 is 16 residues long. The junction had 6 bases not matched to a gene; V was cut back by 2 bases and J by 4 bases. Per the germline V gene, CDR1 is MNHNY and CDR2 is SVGAGI (reference sequence). The CDR3 protein is CASSYGTGQVNEKLFF. The CDR3 nucleotides are TGTGCCAGCAGTTACGGGACGGGACAGGTTAATGAAAAACTGTTTTTT.

The chain links TRBV30 to TRBJ2-7, with D perhaps matching TRBD2 (5 bases). The CDR3 consists of 12 residues. Trimming removed 5 bases at V and 3 bases at J, with 11 bases between. The germline V gene encodes CDR1 GTSNPN and CDR2 SVGIG (reference sequence). The CDR3 loop reads CAWGGNHYEQYF. DNA of the CDR3: TGTGCCTGGGGAGGTAACCACTACGAGCAGTACTTC.

The CDR3 here is CASSLETRGEQYF. CDR3 nucleotide sequence: TGTGCCAGCAGCTTGGAAACTAGGGGCGAGCAGTACTTC. This chain links TRBV5-4 with TRBJ2-7, with D tentatively TRBD1 or TRBD2 (5 bases each). CDR1 and CDR2 from the germline V gene are SGHNT and YYREEE (reference sequence). V was shortened by 0 bases and J by 6 bases, with 10 bases between the two germline ends. This CDR3 comprises 13 residues.

The chain is built from TRBV6-1 and TRBJ2-2, with 9 bases matching TRBD2. Germline values: CDR1 MNHNS, CDR2 SASEGT. The V gene end was trimmed by 4 bases and the J gene end by 6 bases; junction bases not matched to a gene: 6. This CDR3 has 15 residues. CDR3 region: CASSVAGALAGELFF. CDR3 nucleotide sequence: TGTGCCAGCAGTGTAGCGGGAGCTTTGGCCGGGGAGCTGTTTTTT.

The chain carries TRBV3-1 (or the pseudogene TRBV3-2) and TRBJ2-2; 9 nucleotides align to TRBD1. The germline V gene encodes CDR1 LGHDT and CDR2 YNNKEL (reference sequence). CDR3 length equals 17 residues. The J segment lost 7 bases and the V segment lost 6 bases, leaving 15 bases of the junction unmatched. CDR3 nucleotides: TGTGCCAGCAGGGGGACAGGGAAAACTTCGAACGGCGGGGAGCTGTTTTTT. Encoded protein: CASRGTGKTSNGGELFF.

The rearrangement joins TRBV29-1 to TRBJ1-2; 10 nucleotides agree with TRBD1. V gave up 7 bases and J gave up 5 bases; unmatched junction bases: 7. This CDR3 contains 13 residues. The V gene's germline CDR1 is SQVTM and CDR2 ANQGSEA. CDR3 region: CSAWTGGRYGYTF. The CDR3 DNA sequence: TGCAGCGCCTGGACAGGGGGGAGATATGGCTACACCTTC. Supplemented by reference TRBV29-1 and TRBJ1-2, the full variable domain reads SAVISQKPSRDICQRGTSLTIQCQVDSQVTMMFWYRQQPGQSLTLIATANQGSEATYESGFVIDKFPISRPNLTFSTLTVSNMSPEDSSIYLCSAWTGGRYGYTFGSGTRLTVV.

There are a few counts of this clone. The V and J genes are TRBV19 and TRBJ1-5; 8 bases match TRBD1. The CDR3 has 16 residues. V was pared by 5 bases and J by 2 bases, with 8 bases of the junction left unmatched. CDR1 and CDR2 from the germline V gene are LNHDA and SQIVND (reference sequence). CDR3 residues: CASSPFRGQGNQPQHF. CDR3 DNA: TGTGCCAGTAGTCCTTTCAGGGGGCAGGGCAATCAGCCCCAGCATTTT.

The rearrangement joins TRBV7-2 to TRBJ2-1; possibly TRBD2 for D (5 bases). With 5 bases removed from V and 12 bases from J, the gap between germline ends came to 17 bases. This CDR3 is built from 13 residues. Germline V lookup: CDR1 SGHTA, CDR2 FQGNSA. CDR3 nucleotides: TGTGCCAGCAGCCGACAATACTATGAGGGGCAGTTCTTC. Translating gives CASSRQYYEGQFF.

This clone was recorded a few times. This chain links TRBV28 with TRBJ1-1; a weak D match, TRBD1 (6 bases). The CDR3 has 15 residues. V shed 0 bases and J shed 0 bases, with 8 bases lying between them. CDR1 and CDR2 (germline): MDHEN, SYDVKM. CDR3 residues: CASSLWRQVNTEAFF. The CDR3 DNA follows: TGTGCCAGCAGTTTATGGAGACAGGTGAACACTGAAGCTTTCTTT.

The V gene is TRBV6-5, the J gene TRBJ1-2, with D perhaps matching TRBD1 (5 bases). Per the germline V gene, CDR1 is MNHEY and CDR2 is SVGAGI. V lost 10 bases, J lost 8 bases, and 17 bases lay in between. The CDR3 is 12 residues long. The CDR3 bases are TGTGCCACCGCACCATCCAGGGTCGGCTACACCTTC. Protein: CATAPSRVGYTF.

The chain combines TRBV4-2 with TRBJ1-2; no definite D call. Per the germline V gene, CDR1 is LGHNA and CDR2 is YNFKEQ. The CDR3 sequence is 19 residues long. V lost 1 base and J lost 0, with 21 bases in between. The CDR3 reads CASSQVTFPGLTPNYGYTF. In DNA form, the CDR3 reads TGTGCCAGCAGCCAAGTTACGTTCCCTGGGCTCACTCCTAACTATGGCTACACCTTC.

The chain links TRBV3-1 (or the pseudogene TRBV3-2) to TRBJ2-7, with 9 nucleotides matching TRBD2. Trimming removed 0 bases from V and 3 bases from J; junction bases left unmatched: 12. This CDR3 contains 18 residues. Germline CDR1 LGHDT, CDR2 YNNKEL (reference sequence). CDR3 bases: TGTGCCAGCAGCCAAGATATTCGGCTAGCGGGACCCCGCTACGAGCAGTACTTC. Translating gives CASSQDIRLAGPRYEQYF.